This T cell receptor (beta chain) was obtained from a study of OX40 agonist ivuxolimab in advanced cancers. For context, the study as a whole: Ivuxolimab was an agonistic, fully human IgG2 monoclonal antibody directed against OX40 (CD134), a costimulatory receptor. Prior anti-PD-1, anti-PD-L1 or anti-CTLA-4 therapy was permitted, and approximately 39% of dose-escalation patients had received checkpoint inhibitors. Partial responses occurred in three dose-escalation patients: two with cutaneous melanoma and one with hepatocellular carcinoma. A male proportion of roughly 80% and a mean age of about 60 years, ranging from about 23 to 90, were recorded for the dose-escalation cohort. Of the approximately 50 dose-escalation patients, hepatocellular carcinoma was present in about 20, melanoma in around 15, renal cell carcinoma in 9 and head and neck cancer in 9. The paper reports the monotherapy dose-escalation portion (N of about 54 patients) of the phase I ivuxolimab trial. Peripheral TCRbeta sequencing was intended to test whether TCR sequence diversity was altered and clonal T-cell expansion was caused by ivuxolimab. Intravenous ivuxolimab was administered to patients every 2 weeks at six dose levels: 0.01, 0.1, 0.3, 1.5, 3 and 10 mg/kg. General study outcomes and caveats: Clonal expansion of both CD4+ and CD8+ blood T cells was observed from baseline to week 6 at doses 0.1 to 3.0 mg/kg. Low levels of normalized T-cell clonal expansion were also shown by some nonresponding patients. In the 0.1-3.0 mg/kg groups, partial responders had among the lowest normalized peripheral clonal expansion, particularly in CD8+ T cells. On average, CD8+ T cells showed more expanded clones than CD4+ T cells after ivuxolimab. Which antigens the clonally expanded peripheral T cells were specific for was not determined.

Comment on this clone: Its antigen is unknown. The input lacks base qualities; no much larger clone sits a single base away.

From V the trimming removes 2 bases and from J it removes 7 bases, while the gene matches leave 16 bases of the junction unaccounted for. The CDR3 holds 19 amino acids from the cysteine to the phenylalanine. Just CDR3 DNA is preserved here, 57 bases in frame from base 1. CDR1 and CDR2 are drawn from the germline V gene: KGHSY, FQNENV. For sequencing of the TCRbeta CDR3 region, genomic DNA was extracted from the sorted cells. The immunoSEQ Assay was used to sequence the TCRbeta CDR3 regions. TCRdb carries this immuneACCESS record with in-frame sequences only. Its versions omit some clonotypes, under half of them owing to an unresolved V gene in the studies checked, with the rest unexplained. A total of about 65,000 clones appear in this sample, roughly 87% of them only once. Less than 0.4% of the sample goes to the ten largest clones. Patients with a history of autoimmune disease or receiving systemic immunosuppression were excluded from the trial. Peripheral blood for TCR sequencing was drawn from every dose cohort at baseline, at cycle 4 day 1 and at cycle 7 day 1. Samples were obtained from an open-label, multicenter, first-in-human phase I dose-escalation trial of ivuxolimab. The trial enrolled adults with locally advanced or metastatic head and neck squamous cell, hepatocellular, melanoma or renal cell carcinoma. Before TCR sequencing, CD4+ and CD8+ T cells were separately sorted from peripheral blood.

The sequence came from an adult with an advanced solid tumor such as melanoma, head and neck, liver or kidney cancer. The receptor chain draws on TRBV16 and TRBJ1-4; TRBD1 matches 10 bases in the middle. The sample in question was CD4+ or CD8+ T cells sorted from blood, obtained in a trial of the OX40 agonist ivuxolimab. For the CDR3, the sequence is CASSQRRQGAPTPFEKLFF. The DNA sequence reads TGTGCCAGCAGCCAAAGGCGACAGGGGGCGCCGACACCGTTTGAAAAACTGTTTTTT.